Here is one T cell receptor (beta chain) with its context. Its cognate antigen is unknown. Germline V gene data show CDR1 as KGHSH and CDR2 as LQKENI. Trimming cost V 6 bases and J 8 bases, with 25 bases left between them. The CDR3 covers 16 residues. TCRdb re-called the 5' RACE reads with MiXCR, one entry per CDR3 protein. Of some 450,000 distinct CDR3 sequences listed, roughly 18% were seen once; the top ten hold 20% to 25%. These data originate in a study of T-cell memory formation after mild COVID-19. Study overall: The study found TCR clusters largely donor specific.

Study findings and constraints: A balance of CD4 and CD8 characterized clones contracting day 15 to 85, whereas later expanders leaned CD4+.

The sequenced material came from PBMCs or a T cell subset sorted from them (not recorded which). This chain uses TRBV18 with TRBJ1-2, with D perhaps matching TRBD1 (5 bases). This TCR came from a man aged 18 to 29 who had mild COVID-19 (a few samples of this study predate the infection). Cell type and time point are not known. The CDR3 sequence is CASSPQYPGVDGGYTF. The CDR3 region has the DNA TGTGCCAGCTCCCCCCAGTATCCGGGGGTTGATGGAGGCTACACCTTC. Using reference TRBV18 and TRBJ1-2 for the parts outside the CDR3, the full variable domain is NAGVMQNPRHLVRRRGQEARLRCSPMKGHSHVYWYRQLPEEGLKFMVYLQKENIIDESGMPKERFSAEFPKEGPSILRIQQVVRGDSAAYFCASSPQYPGVDGGYTFGSGTRLTVV.